The present T cell receptor beta chain was sequenced within a study of vaccination and CD4 T cells after COVID-19. Study in general: With a range of 35 to 161, the median interval from diagnosis to drawing post-COVID samples was approximately 100 days. Overlapping SARS-CoV-2, HCoV-NL63, HCoV-OC43 and HCoV-229E spike peptides were used to stimulate cells.

The treatment was: approximately nine-day PBMC culture with coronavirus spike peptide pools or control peptides (ViraFEST assay). There are a few counts of this clonotype. Its antigen is not known. The CDR3 length is 14 residues. The germline V gene has CDR1 DFQATT and CDR2 SNEGSKA (reference sequence). The ends lost 6 bases at V and 5 bases at J; junction bases unmatched: 6. Oncomine TCR Beta short-read sequencing was applied to DNA from cultured CD4+ T cells. TCRdb reprocessed the PCR reads with MiXCR, giving one entry per CDR3 protein. The profile shows 15,000 or so distinct CDR3 sequences, approximately 60% of them singletons.

The sequenced sample consisted of CD4+ T cells from blood, cultured in vitro. This clonotype was obtained from a human donor who had recovered from COVID-19. J is TRBJ2-5 and V is TRBV20-1; TRBD2 aligns across 13 bases. Written as DNA, the CDR3 is TGCAGTGCAGACACTAGCGGGAGGGCCGAGACCCAGTACTTC. This sequence encodes CSADTSGRAETQYF.